This T cell receptor beta chain was captured in a study of blood T cell repertoires in COVID-19. Turning to the study itself: PBMCs, B-cell-depleted T cells, or T cells were the source of the cDNA or gDNA that made up the material.

This CDR3 comprises 12 residues. V lost 6 bases, J lost 6 bases, and 9 bases lay in between. CDR1 is MNHEY, CDR2 SVGAGI, per germline. In the authors' methods: Amplification with reference gene primers provided the estimates of nucleated cell counts. Here immunoSEQ multiplex PCR was the method, and the copy in TCRdb shows in-frame clones only, minus some. The V and J calls and clone size were taken over from that table, and D and trimming were inferred from the DNA. The sample contains approximately 120,000 clones, over 65% of which appear only once. The V gene is TRBV6-5, the J gene TRBJ2-1; D might be TRBD2 (6 bases). This sequence was found in an older woman with acute or convalescent COVID-19. Material for sequencing was peripheral blood. CDR3 sequence reads: CASRLASNEQFF. Here the CDR3 DNA reads TGTGCCAGCAGACTAGCCAGCAATGAGCAGTTCTTC.